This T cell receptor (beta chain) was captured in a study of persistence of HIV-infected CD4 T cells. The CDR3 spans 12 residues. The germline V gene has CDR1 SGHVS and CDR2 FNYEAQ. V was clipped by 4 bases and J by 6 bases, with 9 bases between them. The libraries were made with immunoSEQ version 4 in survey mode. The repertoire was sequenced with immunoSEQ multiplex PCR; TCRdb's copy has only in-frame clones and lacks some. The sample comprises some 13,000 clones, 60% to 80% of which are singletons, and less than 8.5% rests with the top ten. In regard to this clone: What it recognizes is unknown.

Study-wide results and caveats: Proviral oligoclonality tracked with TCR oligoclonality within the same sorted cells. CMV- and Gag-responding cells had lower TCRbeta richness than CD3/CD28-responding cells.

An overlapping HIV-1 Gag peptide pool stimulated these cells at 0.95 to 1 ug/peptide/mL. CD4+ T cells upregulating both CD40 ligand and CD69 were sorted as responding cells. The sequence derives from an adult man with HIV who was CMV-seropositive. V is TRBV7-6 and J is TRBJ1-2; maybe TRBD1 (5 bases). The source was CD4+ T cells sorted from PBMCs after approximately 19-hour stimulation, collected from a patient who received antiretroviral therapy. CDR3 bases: TGTGCCAGCAGCTCGCCGGGGGATGGCTACACCTTC. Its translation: CASSSPGDGYTF.